The 22 T cell receptor beta chains given below trace back to one sample, sequenced in a study of cytomegalovirus exposure and HLA in healthy donors. The table came from immunoSEQ multiplex PCR; TCRdb's copy has only in-frame clones and leaves some out. The sample lists about 86,000 clones; 85% to 95% were seen once. Sequenced input: PBMCs. The receptors here all came from a young man in good health and CMV-seronegative.

The chain uses TRBV6-1 and TRBJ1-1; no clear D gene. Germline V gene data show CDR1 as MNHNS and CDR2 as SASEGT. The CDR3 totals 15 residues. Trimming stripped 2 bases from V and 1 base from J, with 11 bases between. This chain's CDR3 is CASSEWAGGNTEAFF. The CDR3 DNA follows: TGTGCCAGCAGTGAATGGGCGGGCGGGAACACTGAAGCTTTCTTT.

V and J are TRBV19 and TRBJ2-1; 12 bases are a match to TRBD2. The trim removed 3 bases at V and 15 bases at J, leaving 15 bases unmatched. The CDR3 consists of 16 residues. From germline, CDR1 is LNHDA and CDR2 SQIVND (reference sequence). The CDR3 DNA reads TGTGCCAGTAGTATGTTCGCTAGCGGGGGGGGACGTGTAGTGTTCTTC. Its translation is CASSMFASGGGRVVFF.

The J gene is TRBJ1-2, the V gene TRBV5-4; the match to TRBD1 covers 10 bases. The V gene end was trimmed by 2 bases and the J gene end by 4 bases; junction bases not matched to a gene: 5. Germline-derived CDR1 and CDR2 are SGHNT and YYREEE (reference sequence). The CDR3 has 15 residues. The CDR3 bases are TGTGCCAGCAGCTTCGACAGGGGGCAGAGCTATGGCTACACCTTC. Its translation is CASSFDRGQSYGYTF. Variable domain in full (rest from reference TRBV5-4 and TRBJ1-2): ETGVTQSPTHLIKTRGQQVTLRCSSQSGHNTVSWYQQALGQGPQFIFQYYREEENGRGNFPPRFSGLQFPNYSSELNVNALELDDSALYLCASSFDRGQSYGYTFGSGTRLTVV.

The chain couples TRBV30 to TRBJ1-2, with TRBD1 identical over 12 bases. The J segment lost 3 bases and the V segment lost 2 bases, leaving 10 bases of the junction unmatched. The CDR3 loop spans 17 amino acids. Germline V gene data show CDR1 as GTSNPN and CDR2 as SVGIG (reference sequence). The CDR3 coding sequence is TGTGCCTGGAGTTCAACCCGGGACAGGGGGCGCCACTATGGCTACACCTTC. Residues: CAWSSTRDRGRHYGYTF.

The chain combines TRBV7-2 with TRBJ2-3; D is undetermined. Germline CDR1 SGHTA, CDR2 FQGNSA. The V end was cut by 5 bases, the J end by 3 bases, with 12 bases between. CDR3 length: 14 residues. CDR3 residues: CASSPYQATDTQYF. CDR3 in DNA: TGTGCCAGCAGCCCTTATCAGGCAACAGATACGCAGTATTTT.

V and J are TRBV2 and TRBJ2-1; TRBD1 aligns across 10 bases. The V and J ends lost 6 bases and 5 bases, in that order; junction bases with no gene match: 7. Germline assignment: CDR1 SNHLY and CDR2 FYNNEI. The CDR3 contains 15 residues. DNA of the CDR3: TGTGCCAGCAGGGACAGGGGGAGGCGGCACAATGAGCAGTTCTTC. Protein sequence: CASRDRGRRHNEQFF.

The rearrangement links TRBV13 to TRBJ2-1; TRBD2 aligns across 7 bases. J gave up 5 bases and V 2 bases, and 9 bases lay outside the gene matches. CDR1 PRHDT and CDR2 FYEKMQ come from the germline V gene (reference sequence). CDR3 length: 16 residues. CDR3 residues: CASSLKRTSIDNEQFF. DNA of the CDR3: TGTGCCAGCAGCTTAAAGAGGACTAGTATCGACAATGAGCAGTTCTTC. The whole variable domain, filled in from reference TRBV13 and TRBJ2-1, reads AAGVIQSPRHLIKEKRETATLKCYPIPRHDTVYWYQQGPGQDPQFLISFYEKMQSDKGSIPDRFSAQQFSDYHSELNMSSLELGDSALYFCASSLKRTSIDNEQFFGPGTRLTVL.

By share of the sample, this clone is medium-sized. V and J are TRBV29-1 and TRBJ1-2; D possibly corresponds to TRBD1 (5 bases). The CDR3 length is 13 residues. Germline CDR1 reads SQVTM; CDR2 reads ANQGSEA. Trimming removed 6 bases at V and 6 bases at J, with 17 bases between. The DNA of the CDR3 is TGCAGCGTGGGTACGGCAGGGATTGATGGCTACACCTTC. It translates to CSVGTAGIDGYTF.

The chain recombines TRBV4-1 with TRBJ2-2, with D possibly being TRBD2 (5 bases). The CDR3 length is 14 residues. CDR1 is MGHRA and CDR2 is YSYEKL in the germline V gene. Trimming left V 3 bases short and J 8 bases short, with 13 bases between. The CDR3 loop reads CASSQGRTGGELFF. CDR3 nucleotide sequence: TGCGCCAGCAGCCAGGGTCGTACGGGGGGGGAGCTGTTTTTT.

This sequence joins TRBV5-6 and TRBJ1-5, with D possibly matching TRBD1 (6 bases). CDR1 and CDR2 (germline): SGHDT, YYEEEE. V was clipped by 1 base and J by 6 bases, with 11 bases between them. The CDR3 loop spans 14 amino acids. The CDR3 spells CASSLRTGSQPQHF. For the CDR3, the DNA is TGTGCCAGCAGCTTGAGAACAGGGAGTCAGCCCCAGCATTTT.

The chain combines TRBV11-2 with TRBJ2-5; D possibly corresponds to TRBD1 (6 bases). Per the germline V gene, CDR1 is SGHAT and CDR2 is FQNNGV. This CDR3 is 15 amino acids long. The V end lost 8 bases, the J end lost 5 bases, and 21 bases lay between the germline ends. CDR3 amino acids: CASSIPQGRGETQYF. The DNA for the CDR3 is TGTGCCAGCTCAATTCCACAGGGAAGGGGGGAGACCCAGTACTTC.

V is TRBV2 and J is TRBJ1-2; TRBD1 is a possible D gene (5 bases). This CDR3 is 15 amino acids long. With 3 bases removed from V and 8 bases from J, the gap between germline ends came to 19 bases. CDR1 is SNHLY and CDR2 is FYNNEI in the germline V gene. As DNA, the CDR3 is TGTGCCAGCAGTGATGATCGGGCCCCAGGGCAGGGCTACACCTTC. Protein product: CASSDDRAPGQGYTF.

The J gene is TRBJ2-1, the V gene TRBV4-3, with D perhaps matching TRBD1 (5 bases). The germline V gene has CDR1 LGHNA and CDR2 YSLEER. V was trimmed by 0 bases and J by 6 bases, leaving 15 bases between them. This CDR3 is built from 16 residues. Here the CDR3 DNA reads TGCGCCAGCAGCCAAGATAGCCAGGGTTCGCCCAATGAGCAGTTCTTC. The encoded protein is CASSQDSQGSPNEQFF.

This clone has at least ten counts. This chain uses TRBV27 with TRBJ1-1, with a tentative D call TRBD1 (6 bases). Trimming stripped 5 bases from V and 6 bases from J, with 10 bases between. Germline V lookup: CDR1 MNHEY, CDR2 SMNVEV (reference sequence). The CDR3 is 12 amino acids. The CDR3 reads CASSAQGPEAFF. DNA for the CDR3: TGTGCCAGCAGTGCACAGGGTCCTGAAGCTTTCTTT.

A single count supports this clone. The chain uses TRBV5-4 and TRBJ1-3; TRBD1 aligns across 7 bases. Trimming removed 0 bases from V and 4 bases from J; junction bases left unmatched: 7. The germline gives CDR1 SGHNT, CDR2 YYREEE (reference sequence). The CDR3 spans 16 residues. The CDR3 spells CASSLGQGAAGNTIYF. The DNA for the CDR3 is TGTGCCAGCAGCTTGGGACAGGGTGCAGCCGGAAACACCATATATTTT.

This chain uses TRBV18 with TRBJ1-2; 7 bases map to TRBD1. CDR1 is KGHSH and CDR2 is LQKENI in the germline V gene. This CDR3 region has 18 residues. V trimming: 4 bases; J trimming: 7 bases; junction bases outside the gene matches: 21. Here the CDR3 DNA reads TGTGCCAGCTCACTCCTACTACCAGGGCGGAGGGGGCATAGTGGCTACACCTTC. Translated: CASSLLLPGRRGHSGYTF.

V and J are TRBV9 and TRBJ2-1, with D uncertain. This CDR3 has 11 amino acids. The germline CDR1 and CDR2 sequences are SGDLS and YYNGEE. Trimming took off 0 bases at V and 9 bases at J, with 4 bases between the two ends. Here the CDR3 reads CASSVALEQFF. DNA of the CDR3: TGTGCCAGCAGCGTAGCCCTTGAGCAGTTCTTC.

The gene calls are TRBV19 and TRBJ1-1; TRBD1 matches 8 bases. Germline CDR1 reads LNHDA; CDR2 reads SQIVND (reference sequence). This CDR3 comprises 13 residues. J gave up 2 bases and V 8 bases, and 4 bases lay outside the gene matches. CDR3 DNA: TGTGCCAGTTGCAGGGGGCAAAACACTGAAGCTTTCTTT. This codes for CASCRGQNTEAFF.

This clone was seen only once. The J gene is TRBJ1-5, the V gene TRBV7-8, with TRBD1 matching over 7 bases. The germline V gene has CDR1 SGHVS and CDR2 FQNEAQ. The CDR3 contains 18 residues. V shed 1 base and J 3 bases; nucleotides not matched to a gene: 12. CDR3 loop: CASSLVWSTGATNQPQHF. CDR3 in DNA: TGTGCCAGCAGCTTAGTATGGTCCACAGGGGCCACCAATCAGCCCCAGCATTTT.

This chain connects TRBV5-4 to TRBJ2-3, with 9 bases that match TRBD2. The CDR3 sequence is 15 residues long. CDR1 is SGHNT, CDR2 YYREEE, per germline (reference sequence). The J segment lost 8 bases and the V segment lost 2 bases, leaving 9 bases of the junction unmatched. The CDR3 nucleotides read TGTGCCAGCAGCTTACCTAGCGGGGACAAAAGTACGCAGTATTTT. Translation gives CASSLPSGDKSTQYF.

The rearrangement joins TRBV5-6 to TRBJ2-7; 8 bases match TRBD1. With V trimmed by 0 bases and J by 5 bases, 16 bases remained unmatched. This CDR3 comprises 18 residues. The V gene's germline CDR1 is SGHDT and CDR2 YYEEEE. CDR3 nucleotides: TGTGCCAGCAGCTTGGATCTGGCTCGGACAGGGAGCTACCACGAGCAGTACTTC. It yields the protein CASSLDLARTGSYHEQYF.

The rearrangement uses TRBV10-3 and TRBJ1-1; 8 bases map to TRBD1. The CDR3 runs 16 residues. The ends lost 3 bases at V and 3 bases at J; junction bases unmatched: 9. Germline-derived CDR1 and CDR2 are ENHRY and SYGVKD. CDR3 loop: CAISDLGKTGDTEAFF. The CDR3 bases are TGTGCCATCAGTGATCTGGGGAAGACAGGGGACACTGAAGCTTTCTTT.